This TCR beta chain emerged from a study of vaccination effects on CD4 cells after COVID-19. Study-wide background: Post-vaccine sampling occurred a median 72 days after the second dose.

Points on this clone: What it recognizes is unknown.

Researchers isolated CD4+ T cells once about eleven days of culture had elapsed. Participants received two doses of either the BNT162b2 or mRNA-1273 vaccine. Germline V gene lookup returns CDR1 MNHEY and CDR2 SVGAGI. This CDR3 is built from 13 residues. Trimming removed 6 bases from V and 6 bases from J; junction bases left unmatched: 4. Clones were sequenced by immunoSEQ multiplex PCR, and TCRdb holds only the in-frame ones, with some missing. This table has approximately 74,000 clones, around 67% appearing once. This chain links TRBV6-5 with TRBJ2-1; 8 nucleotides match TRBD1. The clonotype comes from a human donor who received a COVID-19 vaccine. Sequencing used CD4+ T cells from PBMCs cultured without peptide, obtained after COVID-19 vaccination. The DNA for the CDR3 is TGTGCCAGCAGGCGTACAGGGGGCAATGAGCAGTTCTTC. This translates into CASRRTGGNEQFF.